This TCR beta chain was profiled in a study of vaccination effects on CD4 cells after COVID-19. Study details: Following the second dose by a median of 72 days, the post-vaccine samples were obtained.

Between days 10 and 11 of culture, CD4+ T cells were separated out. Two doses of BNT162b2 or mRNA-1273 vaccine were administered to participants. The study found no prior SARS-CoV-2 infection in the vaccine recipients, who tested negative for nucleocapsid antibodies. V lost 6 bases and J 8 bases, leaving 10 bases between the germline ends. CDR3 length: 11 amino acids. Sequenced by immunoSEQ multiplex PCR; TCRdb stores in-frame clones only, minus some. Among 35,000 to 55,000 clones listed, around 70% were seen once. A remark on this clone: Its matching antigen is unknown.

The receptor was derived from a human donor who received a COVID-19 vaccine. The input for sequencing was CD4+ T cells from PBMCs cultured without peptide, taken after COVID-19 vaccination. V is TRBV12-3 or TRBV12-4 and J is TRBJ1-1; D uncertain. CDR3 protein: CASRSREEAFF. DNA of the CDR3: TGTGCCAGCAGGTCCCGGGAGGAAGCTTTCTTT.